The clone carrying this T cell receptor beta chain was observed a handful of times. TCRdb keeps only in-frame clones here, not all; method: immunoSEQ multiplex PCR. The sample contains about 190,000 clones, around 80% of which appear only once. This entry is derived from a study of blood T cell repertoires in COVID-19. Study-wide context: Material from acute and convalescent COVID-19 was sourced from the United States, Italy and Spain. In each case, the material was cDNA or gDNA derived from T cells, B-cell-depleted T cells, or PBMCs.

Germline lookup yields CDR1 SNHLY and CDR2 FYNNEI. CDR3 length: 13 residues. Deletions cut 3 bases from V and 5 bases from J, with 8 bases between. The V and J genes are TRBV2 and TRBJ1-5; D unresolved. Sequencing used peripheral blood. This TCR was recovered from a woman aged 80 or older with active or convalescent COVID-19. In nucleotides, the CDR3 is TGTGCCAGCAGTGATCTCAGTTATCAGCCCCAGCATTTT. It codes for CASSDLSYQPQHF. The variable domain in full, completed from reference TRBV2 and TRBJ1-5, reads EPEVTQTPSHQVTQMGQEVILRCVPISNHLYFYWYRQILGQKVEFLVSFYNNEISEKSEIFDDQFSVERPDGSNFTLKIRSTKLEDSAMYFCASSDLSYQPQHFGDGTRLSIL.